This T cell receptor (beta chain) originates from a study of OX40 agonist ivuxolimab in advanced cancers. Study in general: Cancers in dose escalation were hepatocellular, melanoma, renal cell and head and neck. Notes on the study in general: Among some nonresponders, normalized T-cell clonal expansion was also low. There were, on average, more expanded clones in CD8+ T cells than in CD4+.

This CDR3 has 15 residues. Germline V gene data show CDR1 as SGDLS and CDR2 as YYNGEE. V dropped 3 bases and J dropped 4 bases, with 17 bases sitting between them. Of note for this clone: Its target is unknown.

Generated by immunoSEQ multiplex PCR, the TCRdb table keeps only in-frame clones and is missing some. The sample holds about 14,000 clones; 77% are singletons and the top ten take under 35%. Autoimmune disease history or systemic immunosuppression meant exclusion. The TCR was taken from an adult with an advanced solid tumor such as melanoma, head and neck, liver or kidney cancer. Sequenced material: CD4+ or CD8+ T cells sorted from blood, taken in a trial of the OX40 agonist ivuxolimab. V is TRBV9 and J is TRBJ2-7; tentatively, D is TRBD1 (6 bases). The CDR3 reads CASSAGPGHSYEQYF. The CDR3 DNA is TGTGCCAGCAGCGCGGGCCCGGGACACTCGTACGAGCAGTACTTC. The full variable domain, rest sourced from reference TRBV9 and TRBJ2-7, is DSGVTQTPKHLITATGQRVTLRCSPRSGDLSVYWYQQSLDQGLQFLIQYYNGEERAKGNILERFSAQQFPDLHSELNLSSLELGDSALYFCASSAGPGHSYEQYFGPGTRLTVT.